This is a list of T cell receptor beta chains from one sample in a study of blood T cell repertoires in COVID-19. Profiled with immunoSEQ multiplex PCR; TCRdb holds only in-frame clones, not every one. The table lists about 120,000 clones, 60% to 85% of them singletons. Material for sequencing was peripheral blood. These TCRs come from a man aged 65-85 years with acute or convalescent COVID-19. CDR3s include the opening cysteine and the closing phenylalanine or tryptophan. D genes are given only for firm matches. Only some rows state a clone size, as once, few, many or a class for expanded clones.

CDR3 DNA | CDR3 protein | J gene | clone size | V gene | D gene
TGCGCCAGCAGCTTGGGAGGAGGCCCCCCTCCCTCTCCCCAGCATTTT | CASSLGGGPPPSPQHF | TRBJ1-5 | - | TRBV5-1 | -
TGTGCCAGTCGCCTAGACAGGGGGACTTATTCACCCCTCCACTTT | CASRLDRGTYSPLHF | TRBJ1-6 | - | TRBV19 | TRBD1
TGTGCCAGCAGTGACGCTGCGACAGGGAGGACTGAAGCTTTCTTT | CASSDAATGRTEAFF | TRBJ1-1 | - | TRBV6-1 | TRBD1
TGTGCCAGCAGTTTAGGTGTGACAAGTAATTCACCCCTCCACTTT | CASSLGVTSNSPLHF | TRBJ1-6 | - | TRBV5-8 | -
TGTGCCAGCAGCCCACGGGGTATGGAAGGCTACACCTTC | CASSPRGMEGYTF | TRBJ1-2 | - | TRBV7-6 | -
TGTGCCGGAGGACAGGGGCCCTTCTCTGGGGCCAACGTCCTGACTTTC | CAGGQGPFSGANVLTF | TRBJ2-6 | - | TRBV19 | TRBD1
TGTGCCAGCAGCTTATGGGCAGGGATCGATAGCAATCAGCCCCAGCATTTT | CASSLWAGIDSNQPQHF | TRBJ1-5 | - | TRBV7-8 | -
TGTGCCAGCAGAGTCTGGGGGGGCGAGGTCCGTGAAAAACTGTTTTTT | CASRVWGGEVREKLFF | TRBJ1-4 | - | TRBV21-1 | -
TGTGCCAGCAGCTCCCGGACTAGCGGGGGGCTCTGGAGCACAGATACGCAGTATTTT | CASSSRTSGGLWSTDTQYF | TRBJ2-3 | - | TRBV5-6 | TRBD2
TGTGCCAGCAGGGGGAACAGGGGGCGATGGCCCGAGCAGTACTTC | CASRGNRGRWPEQYF | TRBJ2-7 | - | TRBV3-1/TRBV3-2 | TRBD1
TGCGCCAGCAGCGGAACTAGCGGGGGGTCCGGGGAGCTGTTTTTT | CASSGTSGGSGELFF | TRBJ2-2 | - | TRBV5-1 | TRBD2
TGTGCCAGCAGCTTCGTCTCCTCTGGAAACACCATATATTTT | CASSFVSSGNTIYF | TRBJ1-3 | few | TRBV7-2 | -
TGTGCCAGCAGCCTAAGGACAGCCCTGAACACTGAAGCTTTCTTT | CASSLRTALNTEAFF | TRBJ1-1 | - | TRBV11-1 | -
TGTGCCAGTAGTACCGGGGGTCGTTCTGCCAAGCAGTACTTC | CASSTGGRSAKQYF | TRBJ2-7 | - | TRBV19 | -
TGTGCCAGCAGTTACCCCGTTGGGCTAGCGGGGGGGAAGGGCACAGATACGCAGTATTTT | CASSYPVGLAGGKGTDTQYF | TRBJ2-3 | - | TRBV6-2/TRBV6-3 | TRBD2
TGTGCCAGCAGTTACGGACAGGGCCTTCGTTCACCCCTCCACTTT | CASSYGQGLRSPLHF | TRBJ1-6 | - | TRBV7-2 | TRBD1
TGTGCCAGCAGCCAAACCCCCCCGGGACAGCGAATCTATGGCTACACCTTC | CASSQTPPGQRIYGYTF | TRBJ1-2 | - | TRBV14 | TRBD1
TGCGCCAGCAGCTTGCGACAGACCCCAAACACTGAAGCTTTCTTT | CASSLRQTPNTEAFF | TRBJ1-1 | - | TRBV5-1 | -
TGTGCCAGCAGTGACACAGGGGGGGTTAATGAAAAACTGTTTTTT | CASSDTGGVNEKLFF | TRBJ1-4 | - | TRBV6-6 | TRBD1
TGTGCCAGCAGTCATCGACTAGCGGGGGAAAAAGGACGGCAGTATTTT | CASSHRLAGEKGRQYF | TRBJ2-3 | - | TRBV6-2/TRBV6-3 | TRBD2
TGCGCCAGCGGGACAGGGGACACGGTCGGGGTGGAGACCCAGTACTTC | CASGTGDTVGVETQYF | TRBJ2-5 | few | TRBV5-1 | TRBD1
TGCAGTGCTAGTATCGTCGGGGGCACTGAAGCTTTCTTT | CSASIVGGTEAFF | TRBJ1-1 | - | TRBV20-1 | -
TGTGCCACCAGTGAGGGCCGCCGCGCAGATGAAAAACTGTTTTTT | CATSEGRRADEKLFF | TRBJ1-4 | once | TRBV24-1 | -
TGTGCCAGCATGGACAGCTCCTATAATTCACCCCTCCACTTT | CASMDSSYNSPLHF | TRBJ1-6 | - | TRBV6-5 | -
TGTGCCAGCCGTTTCCAGGGGGCCACTGAAGCTTTCTTT | CASRFQGATEAFF | TRBJ1-1 | few | TRBV2 | TRBD1
TGTGCCAGCAGTTTTCGGGAGTCACCCCTCCACTTT | CASSFRESPLHF | TRBJ1-6 | - | TRBV27 | -
TGTGCCAGCAGGACTAGCGGGGGTGTAGCTTACGAGCAGTACTTC | CASRTSGGVAYEQYF | TRBJ2-7 | - | TRBV6-6 | TRBD2
TGTGCCAGCAGCTTAGGTTTAGGGGAGGGCCACGAGCAGTACTTC | CASSLGLGEGHEQYF | TRBJ2-7 | - | TRBV11-3 | TRBD2
TGTGCCAGCAGCCGACCGGGACAGGGTTTTGGCGGCTACACCTTC | CASSRPGQGFGGYTF | TRBJ1-2 | - | TRBV27 | TRBD1
TGTGCCAGTAGCCCCTGGGGGGACAGCAATCAGCCCCAGCATTTT | CASSPWGDSNQPQHF | TRBJ1-5 | once | TRBV19 | -
TGCGCCAGCAGCCCTCGACAGGGGGGCACCGGGGAGCTGTTTTTT | CASSPRQGGTGELFF | TRBJ2-2 | - | TRBV4-3 | TRBD1
TGTGCCAGCAGTGAGGCCCAAGGGGTCACTGAAGCTTTCTTT | CASSEAQGVTEAFF | TRBJ1-1 | - | TRBV2 | -
TGTGCCAGCTCACTCTCGGGACAGGACTATGGCTACACCTTC | CASSLSGQDYGYTF | TRBJ1-2 | - | TRBV18 | TRBD1
TGTGCCAGCAGCCAAGTGGGACTAGCGGGGGGATACAATGAGCAGTTCTTC | CASSQVGLAGGYNEQFF | TRBJ2-1 | - | TRBV4-2 | TRBD2
TGCGCCAGCAGCCCATTCGATGGCCTCCGCACAGATACGCAGTATTTT | CASSPFDGLRTDTQYF | TRBJ2-3 | - | TRBV10-1 | -
TGTGCCAGTAGTATCCGCCCCAGGGGGGTCGGCTCACCCCTCCACTTT | CASSIRPRGVGSPLHF | TRBJ1-6 | - | TRBV19 | TRBD1
TGTGCCAGTACTATGGGGCCCCACACCGGGGAGCTGTTTTTT | CASTMGPHTGELFF | TRBJ2-2 | - | TRBV19 | -
TGCGCCAGCAGCTTGTCTCTCGGGGGGGAAACTGAAGCTTTCTTT | CASSLSLGGETEAFF | TRBJ1-1 | - | TRBV5-1 | -
TGTGCCAGCAGCTTGCCGGGACAGGGATACAATGAGCAGTTCTTC | CASSLPGQGYNEQFF | TRBJ2-1 | once | TRBV7-2 | TRBD1
TGTGCCAGCGGACTAGCGGGGAGCTACAATGAGCAGTTCTTC | CASGLAGSYNEQFF | TRBJ2-1 | - | TRBV9 | TRBD2
TGTGCCAGCTCGAGAGGATACCAAGAGACCCAGTACTTC | CASSRGYQETQYF | TRBJ2-5 | - | TRBV7-3 | -
TGTGCCAGCAGCCGGGACAGGGGGCGAACCGGGGAGCTGTTTTTT | CASSRDRGRTGELFF | TRBJ2-2 | - | TRBV2 | TRBD1
TGTGCCAGCAGCCCCCAGGTCCTAAGTGGCTACACCTTC | CASSPQVLSGYTF | TRBJ1-2 | once | TRBV7-2 | -
TGCGCCAGCAGCCAAGTGCCGCGGGGGGGCCGTCGGGATGAGCAGTTCTTC | CASSQVPRGGRRDEQFF | TRBJ2-1 | once | TRBV4-3 | TRBD2
TGTGCCAGCAGCTTCGAGGAGGGATACGAGCAGTACTTC | CASSFEEGYEQYF | TRBJ2-7 | few | TRBV7-8 | -
TGTGCCAGCAGTCCCTACAGGGGGACGCCAGATTCTTATGGCTACACCTTC | CASSPYRGTPDSYGYTF | TRBJ1-2 | - | TRBV6-6 | TRBD1